This record covers a single T cell receptor beta chain. Its antigen remains unknown. The data belong to a study of T-cell memory formation after mild COVID-19. About the research overall: Largely, the TCR clusters proved donor specific. Study-level findings and limits: The study detected some responding clones in pre-infection memory, suggesting cross-reactive memory joined. Clones contracting over day 15 to 85 were CD4/CD8 balanced, with later expanders leaning CD4+.

Amplification by 5'RACE using constant-segment primers produced TCR alpha and TCR beta cDNA libraries that carried sample barcodes and UMIs. TCRdb used MiXCR to reprocess the 5' RACE reads, holding one entry per CDR3 protein. There are a few hundred thousand distinct CDR3 sequences in the sample; approximately 27% occur only once, and roughly 13% lies in the top ten. This CDR3 contains 16 residues. CDR1 is MNHEY, CDR2 SVGEGT, per germline. The V gene end was trimmed by 7 bases and the J gene end by 4 bases; junction bases not matched to a gene: 15. Input material: PBMCs or a T cell subset sorted from them (not recorded which). The receptor comes from an adult woman who had mild COVID-19 (a few samples of this study predate the infection). Cell type and time point are not known. The rearrangement uses TRBV6-2 or TRBV6-3 and TRBJ2-7; TRBD2 matches 8 bases. CDR3 region: CASTILASGGIYEQYF. In DNA form, the CDR3 reads TGTGCCAGCACGATACTGGCGAGCGGGGGTATATACGAGCAGTACTTC.